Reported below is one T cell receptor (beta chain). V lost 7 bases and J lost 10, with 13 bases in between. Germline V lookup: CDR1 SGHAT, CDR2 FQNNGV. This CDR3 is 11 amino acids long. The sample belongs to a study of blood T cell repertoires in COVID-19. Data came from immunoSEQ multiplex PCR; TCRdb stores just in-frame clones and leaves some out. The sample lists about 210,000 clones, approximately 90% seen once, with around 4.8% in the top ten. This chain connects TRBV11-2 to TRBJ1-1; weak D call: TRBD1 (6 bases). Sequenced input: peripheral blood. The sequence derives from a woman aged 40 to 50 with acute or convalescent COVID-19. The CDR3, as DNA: TGTGCCAGCATCCGCACAGGGAGAGCTTTCTTT. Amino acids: CASIRTGRAFF.